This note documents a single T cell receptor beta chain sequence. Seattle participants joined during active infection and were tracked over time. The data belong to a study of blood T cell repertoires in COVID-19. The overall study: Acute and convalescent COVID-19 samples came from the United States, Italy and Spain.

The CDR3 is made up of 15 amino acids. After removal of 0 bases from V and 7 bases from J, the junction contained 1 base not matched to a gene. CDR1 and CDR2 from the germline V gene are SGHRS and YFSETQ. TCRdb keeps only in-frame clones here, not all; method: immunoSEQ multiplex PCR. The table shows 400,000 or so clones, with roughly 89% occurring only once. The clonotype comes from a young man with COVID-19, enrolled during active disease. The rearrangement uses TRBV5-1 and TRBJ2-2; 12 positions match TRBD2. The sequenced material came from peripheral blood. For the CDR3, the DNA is TGCGCCAGCAGCTTGGGACTAGCGGGAGTCGGGGAGCTGTTTTTT. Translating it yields CASSLGLAGVGELFF. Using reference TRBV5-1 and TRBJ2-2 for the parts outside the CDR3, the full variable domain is KAGVTQTPRYLIKTRGQQVTLSCSPISGHRSVSWYQQTPGQGLQFLFEYFSETQRNKGNFPGRFSGRQFSNSRSEMNVSTLELGDSALYLCASSLGLAGVGELFFGEGSRLTVL.